The clone carrying this T cell receptor (beta chain) came up a few times. This record belongs to a study of early T cells in non-severe SARS-CoV-2 infection. The CDR3 is 15 amino acids. The V gene's germline CDR1 is SNHLY and CDR2 FYNNEI. V gave up 5 bases and J gave up 5 bases; unmatched junction bases: 4. MiXCR was run by TCRdb on the 5' RACE reads, yielding one entry per CDR3 protein. The profile shows about 110,000 distinct CDR3 sequences, approximately 10% of them singletons. The V call is TRBV2, the J call TRBJ2-2, with 11 bases that match TRBD1. Sequencing input: whole blood. This receptor was obtained from an adult who was a healthcare worker with PCR-confirmed SARS-CoV-2 infection or an uninfected control (not recorded which). CDR3 protein: CASSRDRGTTGELFF. CDR3 bases: TGTGCCAGCAGTAGGGACAGGGGGACGACCGGGGAGCTGTTTTTT.